A selection of T cell receptor beta chains follows, all from one sample in a study of T-cell memory formation after mild COVID-19. Via MiXCR, TCRdb re-called the 5' RACE reads, giving one row per CDR3 protein. Of 200,000 to 300,000 distinct CDR3 sequences listed, around 15% are singletons. Sequencing was done on a sample of PBMCs or a T cell subset sorted from them (not recorded which). The receptors derive from a man aged 18 to 29 who had mild COVID-19 (a few samples of this study predate the infection). Cell type and time point are not known. Each CDR3 is given with its conserved first and last residue. A D gene is named only where the DNA matches it firmly. Rows may omit the clone size; those that give it use once, few, many or a size class.

length,J,V,D,size,DNA,CDR3
15,TRBJ1-2,TRBV4-3,TRBD1,few,TGCGCCAGCAGCCAACACAGGGGGGAGACAGGGGGCTACACCTTC,CASSQHRGETGGYTF
14,TRBJ1-1,TRBV6-5,NA,NA,TGTGCCAGCAGTTCATCATGGGGGTCCACTGAAGCTTTCTTT,CASSSSWGSTEAFF
14,TRBJ1-1,TRBV6-6,NA,NA,TGTGCCAGCAGTTACGGGGGCATGGACACTGAAGCTTTCTTT,CASSYGGMDTEAFF
12,TRBJ1-1,TRBV18,NA,many,TGTGCCAGCTCAGCGGTGGCTTGGGGGGGAGTCTTT,CASSAVAWGGVF
12,TRBJ1-4,TRBV7-2,NA,NA,TGTGCCAGCAGCAAAACTAATGAAAAACTGTTTTTT,CASSKTNEKLFF
15,TRBJ2-3,TRBV5-1,TRBD1,NA,TGCGCCAGCAGCTTGGGGGACAGGAGCACAGATACGCAGTATTTT,CASSLGDRSTDTQYF
13,TRBJ2-5,TRBV7-7,NA,few,TGTGCCAGCAGTGAAGGGATGGAAGAGACCCAGTACTTC,CASSEGMEETQYF
15,TRBJ2-7,TRBV2,TRBD2,few,TGTGCCAGCAGTGCATGGACGGGAGGTGCCTACGAGCAGTACTTC,CASSAWTGGAYEQYF
15,TRBJ1-1,TRBV7-8,NA,few,TGTGCCAGCAGCTCACCACAGGGATCGATCCCTGAAGCTTTCTTT,CASSSPQGSIPEAFF
14,TRBJ2-3,TRBV3-1,NA,NA,TGTGCCAGCAGCCCGGCCACCTCCACAGATACGCAGTATTTT,CASSPATSTDTQYF